The clone carrying this T cell receptor beta chain is a singleton in its sample. Time point indicated: after dendritic cell vaccination, including at tumor progression/relapse. These data originate in a study of glioma-infiltrating T cells after dendritic cell vaccination. For the study at large: Autologous tumor lysate was loaded overnight onto monocyte-derived dendritic cells grown seven days with IL-4 and GM-CSF.

Method: immunoSEQ multiplex PCR; TCRdb's copy keeps in-frame clones and lacks some. The sample shows some 90,000 clones, roughly four fifths of them seen only once. The sample was blood, taken after dendritic cell vaccination. This TCR was recovered from a human donor with glioblastoma.

Here the CDR3 reads CASSRGQGTEAFF. CDR3 sequence (DNA): TGTGCCAGCTCACGGGGACAGGGCACTGAAGCTTTCTTT. The V call is TRBV18, the J call TRBJ1-1; 9 bases align to TRBD1. With 4 bases clipped from V and 4 bases from J, the junction kept 1 base outside the gene matches. This CDR3 is 13 amino acids long. CDR1 is KGHSH and CDR2 is LQKENI in the germline V gene.